The rows below give T cell receptor beta chains drawn from one sample of a study of blood T cell repertoires in COVID-19. The table came from immunoSEQ multiplex PCR; TCRdb's copy has only in-frame clones and leaves some out. The sample yields about 310,000 clones, 85% to 90% seen once. The sequenced material came from PBMCs or T cells enriched from blood (not recorded which). The receptors shown here come from a woman aged 18-30 years with acute COVID-19. The CDR3 runs from the conserved cysteine through the conserved F or W. The order of the fields is D gene, clone size, V gene, J gene, CDR3 protein, CDR3 DNA. D genes are given only for firm matches. Clone size is given for some rows only: seen once, a few or many times, or a class if the clone is expanded.

D: TRBD2; size: -; V: TRBV24-1; J: TRBJ2-1; CDR3: CATKTSGSPYNEQFF; DNA: TGTGCCACGAAGACTAGCGGGAGCCCCTACAATGAGCAGTTCTTC
D: -; size: few; V: TRBV19; J: TRBJ2-3; CDR3: CASSREWSTDTQYF; DNA: TGTGCCAGTAGTCGGGAGTGGAGCACAGATACGCAGTATTTT
D: -; size: -; V: TRBV28; J: TRBJ2-3; CDR3: CASSLAFAQYF; DNA: TGTGCCAGCAGCTTAGCGTTCGCACAGTATTTT
D: TRBD1; size: -; V: TRBV2; J: TRBJ1-3; CDR3: CASSDLGTGFSGNTIYF; DNA: TGTGCCAGCAGTGATCTCGGGACAGGCTTCTCTGGAAACACCATATATTTT
D: TRBD1; size: -; V: TRBV5-4; J: TRBJ1-2; CDR3: CASRTDRGRGGSYTF; DNA: TGTGCCAGCAGGACTGACAGGGGACGAGGGGGTAGCTACACCTTC
D: TRBD1; size: -; V: TRBV27; J: TRBJ1-2; CDR3: CASSRSLQTGESYGYTF; DNA: TGTGCCAGCAGTCGATCACTCCAAACAGGGGAGAGCTATGGCTACACCTTC
D: TRBD1; size: -; V: TRBV6-6; J: TRBJ1-3; CDR3: CASSPGTGASSGNTIYF; DNA: TGTGCCAGCAGTCCCGGGACAGGGGCCAGCTCTGGAAACACCATATATTTT
D: -; size: -; V: TRBV14; J: TRBJ1-2; CDR3: CASSQRDTFYYGYTF; DNA: TGTGCCAGCAGCCAACGGGACACCTTTTATTATGGCTACACCTTC
D: -; size: -; V: TRBV7-9; J: TRBJ2-1; CDR3: CASSRGSSSYNEQFF; DNA: TGTGCCAGCAGCCGCGGGTCCAGCTCCTACAATGAGCAGTTCTTC
D: -; size: few; V: TRBV5-5; J: TRBJ1-1; CDR3: CASREGPNTEAFF; DNA: TGTGCCAGCAGGGAGGGACCGAACACTGAAGCTTTCTTT
D: TRBD1; size: -; V: TRBV28; J: TRBJ1-1; CDR3: CASSLSGGEAGPIEAFF; DNA: TGTGCCAGCAGTTTATCAGGGGGCGAGGCGGGACCGATTGAAGCTTTCTTT
D: TRBD2; size: once; V: TRBV18; J: TRBJ2-7; CDR3: CASSPGLAGSYEQYF; DNA: TGTGCCAGCTCACCGGGACTAGCGGGCTCCTACGAGCAGTACTTC
D: TRBD1; size: -; V: TRBV30; J: TRBJ1-5; CDR3: CAWSGTGMNQPQHF; DNA: TGTGCCTGGTCCGGGACAGGAATGAATCAGCCCCAGCATTTT
D: -; size: -; V: TRBV24-1; J: TRBJ2-5; CDR3: CATSDHKETQYF; DNA: TGTGCCACCAGTGATCACAAAGAGACCCAGTACTTC
D: TRBD1; size: -; V: TRBV10-3; J: TRBJ2-5; CDR3: CAISDPTGGQETQYF; DNA: TGTGCCATCAGTGACCCGACAGGGGGTCAAGAGACCCAGTACTTC
D: -; size: -; V: TRBV27; J: TRBJ1-1; CDR3: CASSLMALNTEAFF; DNA: TGTGCCAGCAGTTTAATGGCCTTGAACACTGAAGCTTTCTTT
D: -; size: -; V: TRBV5-1; J: TRBJ1-6; CDR3: CASSREGEAYNSPLHF; DNA: TGCGCCAGCAGCAGAGAGGGGGAAGCCTATAATTCACCCCTCCACTTT
D: -; size: -; V: TRBV5-1; J: TRBJ2-5; CDR3: CASKNPSGETQYF; DNA: TGCGCCAGCAAGAATCCATCCGGGGAGACCCAGTACTTC
D: TRBD1; size: -; V: TRBV2; J: TRBJ2-1; CDR3: CASSPTGKGSYNEQFF; DNA: TGTGCCAGCAGCCCGACAGGGAAGGGATCCTACAATGAGCAGTTCTTC
D: -; size: -; V: TRBV7-2; J: TRBJ1-4; CDR3: CASSSRGGANEKLFF; DNA: TGTGCCAGCAGCTCCCGGGGGGGAGCTAATGAAAAACTGTTTTTT
D: TRBD1; size: -; V: TRBV28; J: TRBJ2-7; CDR3: CASSSPGQGSEQYF; DNA: TGTGCCAGCAGTTCCCCGGGACAGGGCTCCGAGCAGTACTTC
D: -; size: -; V: TRBV7-2; J: TRBJ1-5; CDR3: CASSFGASNQPQHF; DNA: TGTGCCAGCAGCTTTGGGGCGAGCAATCAGCCCCAGCATTTT
D: -; size: -; V: TRBV30; J: TRBJ1-2; CDR3: CAWSLDSNYGYTF; DNA: TGTGCCTGGAGTCTGGACAGCAACTATGGCTACACCTTC
D: -; size: -; V: TRBV30; J: TRBJ1-1; CDR3: CAFCRVEEGAFF; DNA: TGTGCCTTCTGCAGGGTGGAGGAGGGAGCTTTCTTT
D: TRBD2; size: once; V: TRBV2; J: TRBJ2-2; CDR3: CASRLAETGELFF; DNA: TGTGCCAGCAGACTAGCGGAAACCGGGGAGCTGTTTTTT
D: TRBD2; size: -; V: TRBV2; J: TRBJ2-1; CDR3: CASSALAGGPRFF; DNA: TGTGCCAGCAGTGCTCTAGCGGGAGGGCCCCGGTTCTTC
D: -; size: -; V: TRBV9; J: TRBJ1-2; CDR3: CASSVSRTVSYGYTF; DNA: TGTGCCAGCAGCGTTTCCCGGACAGTTAGCTATGGCTACACCTTC
D: TRBD1; size: -; V: TRBV2; J: TRBJ1-4; CDR3: CASSERQGEGKLFF; DNA: TGTGCCAGCAGTGAACGACAGGGAGAAGGAAAACTGTTTTTT
D: -; size: -; V: TRBV6-5; J: TRBJ1-5; CDR3: CASRSRGNQPQHF; DNA: TGTGCCAGCAGGTCCCGGGGGAATCAGCCCCAGCATTTT
D: TRBD1; size: -; V: TRBV27; J: TRBJ1-2; CDR3: CASSYLGGPHVTNYGYTF; DNA: TGTGCCAGCAGTTATCTAGGGGGCCCCCATGTAACTAACTATGGCTACACCTTC
D: TRBD1; size: -; V: TRBV7-9; J: TRBJ2-7; CDR3: CASSPQGAAHYEQYF; DNA: TGTGCCAGCAGCCCACAGGGGGCTGCCCACTACGAGCAGTACTTC
D: TRBD2; size: -; V: TRBV5-1; J: TRBJ2-7; CDR3: CASSLGTSGSYEQYF; DNA: TGCGCCAGCAGCTTGGGAACTAGCGGGAGCTACGAGCAGTACTTC
D: TRBD2; size: -; V: TRBV6-5; J: TRBJ2-7; CDR3: CASETRGGVSEQYF; DNA: TGTGCCAGCGAAACGCGCGGGGGAGTCAGCGAGCAGTACTTC
D: -; size: -; V: TRBV11-3; J: TRBJ2-5; CDR3: CASSLGPPGSGETQYF; DNA: TGTGCCAGCAGCTTAGGCCCCCCCGGGTCCGGGGAGACCCAGTACTTC
D: -; size: -; V: TRBV6-5; J: TRBJ2-7; CDR3: CASSYSEVYEQYF; DNA: TGTGCCAGCAGTTACTCAGAGGTCTACGAGCAGTACTTC
D: TRBD1; size: -; V: TRBV28; J: TRBJ1-2; CDR3: CASSPPYRGPRDGYTF; DNA: TGTGCCAGCAGTCCACCCTACAGGGGTCCTAGGGATGGCTACACCTTC
D: TRBD2; size: -; V: TRBV14; J: TRBJ2-1; CDR3: CASSQGLLAGGPQLDEQFF; DNA: TGTGCCAGCAGCCAAGGATTGCTAGCGGGAGGCCCCCAACTGGATGAGCAGTTCTTC
D: -; size: -; V: TRBV14; J: TRBJ2-1; CDR3: CASSQGGASEQFF; DNA: TGTGCCAGCAGCCAAGGTGGTGCCAGTGAGCAGTTCTTC
D: TRBD1; size: once; V: TRBV19; J: TRBJ1-1; CDR3: CASSIRVVRGARVGTEAFF; DNA: TGTGCCAGTAGTATCAGGGTCGTCAGGGGGGCGCGGGTTGGCACTGAAGCTTTCTTT
D: -; size: few; V: TRBV7-6; J: TRBJ1-1; CDR3: CASSRGGTEAFF; DNA: TGTGCCAGCAGCCGGGGTGGCACTGAAGCTTTCTTT